This T cell receptor beta chain was sequenced in a study of shared clonotypes between healthy human individuals. Measured with immunoSEQ multiplex PCR; TCRdb has only the in-frame clones, and not every one. Of about 180,000 clones detected, 80% to 95% appear once; the ten largest clones hold roughly 0.07%. V was pared by 2 bases and J by 8 bases, with 8 bases of the junction left unmatched. The CDR3 spans 14 residues. CDR1 is MNHEY, CDR2 SMNVEV, per germline (reference sequence). The chain uses TRBV27 and TRBJ1-2; 7 nucleotides agree with TRBD1. This TCR derives from a woman aged 30 to 39 in good health. The sample taken for sequencing was naive CD4+ T cells sorted from blood. Stated subset: CD45RA+ positively selected. The CDR3 DNA is TGTGCCAGCAGTTTAGGACAGGTAAACAGCGGCTACACCTTC. Translation gives CASSLGQVNSGYTF.